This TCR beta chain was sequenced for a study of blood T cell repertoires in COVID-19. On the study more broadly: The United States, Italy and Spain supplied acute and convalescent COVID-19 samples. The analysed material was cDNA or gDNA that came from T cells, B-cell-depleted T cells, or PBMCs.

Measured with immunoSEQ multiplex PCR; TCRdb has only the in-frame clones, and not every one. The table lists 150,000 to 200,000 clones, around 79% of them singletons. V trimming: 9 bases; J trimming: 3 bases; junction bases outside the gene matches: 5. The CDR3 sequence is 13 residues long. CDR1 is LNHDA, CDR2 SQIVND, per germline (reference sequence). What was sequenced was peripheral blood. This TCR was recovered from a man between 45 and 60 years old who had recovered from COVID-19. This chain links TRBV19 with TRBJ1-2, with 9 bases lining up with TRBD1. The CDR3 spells CASRDRVDYGYTF. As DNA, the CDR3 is TGTGCCAGCCGGGACAGGGTTGACTATGGCTACACCTTC.